The 23 T cell receptor beta chains given below trace back to one sample, sequenced in a study of blood T cell repertoires in COVID-19. Clones were read by immunoSEQ multiplex PCR, and TCRdb kept only the in-frame ones, dropping some. The sample has tens of thousands of clones; around 80% are singletons. Sequenced input: peripheral blood. The receptors were sampled from a human donor in a cohort sampled during active COVID-19.

This chain uses TRBV4-3 with TRBJ1-6; D uncertain. The CDR3 spans 15 residues. The germline V gene has CDR1 LGHNA and CDR2 YSLEER. Trimming took 0 bases from V and 6 from J, leaving 9 bases between them. The CDR3 loop reads CASSQESPTNSPLHF. Written as DNA, the CDR3 is TGCGCCAGCAGCCAAGAGTCACCTACTAATTCACCCCTCCACTTT.

The V and J genes are TRBV6-2 or TRBV6-3 and TRBJ2-2; 7 bases agree with TRBD2. CDR1 and CDR2 (germline): MNHEY, SVGEGT. The trim removed 6 bases at V and 7 bases at J, leaving 11 bases unmatched. This CDR3 is built from 15 residues. The CDR3 spells CASSRPGLTFGELFF. The CDR3, as DNA: TGTGCCAGCAGCCGACCGGGACTAACATTCGGGGAGCTGTTTTTT.

V and J are TRBV19 and TRBJ1-5; 10 nucleotides agree with TRBD1. Germline V gene data show CDR1 as LNHDA and CDR2 as SQIVND (reference sequence). J was trimmed by 0 bases and V by 0 bases; bases with no gene match: 8. The CDR3 extends over 19 amino acids. The DNA for the CDR3 is TGTGCCAGTAGTATAGACCGGGACAGGGGTAAAGGTAGCAATCAGCCCCAGCATTTT. Translated: CASSIDRDRGKGSNQPQHF.

The J gene is TRBJ1-2, the V gene TRBV11-2, with 8 bases matching TRBD1. CDR3 length equals 13 residues. Germline trimming cut 1 base from V and 5 bases from J; bases unmatched to any gene: 0. Germline assignment: CDR1 SGHAT and CDR2 FQNNGV. The CDR3 is CASSLGQGYGYTF. CDR3 sequence (DNA): TGTGCCAGCAGCTTAGGACAGGGGTATGGCTACACCTTC.

The rearrangement links TRBV9 to TRBJ1-2; 8 bases line up with TRBD1. This CDR3 region has 16 residues. The V and J ends lost 7 bases and 0 bases, in that order; junction bases with no gene match: 11. Germline V gives CDR1 SGDLS, CDR2 YYNGEE. The chain's CDR3 is CASSRYAGGTNYGYTF. The CDR3 nucleotides are TGTGCCAGCTCTCGTTATGCAGGGGGCACTAACTATGGCTACACCTTC. Full variable domain (rest looked up from reference TRBV9 and TRBJ1-2): DSGVTQTPKHLITATGQRVTLRCSPRSGDLSVYWYQQSLDQGLQFLIQYYNGEERAKGNILERFSAQQFPDLHSELNLSSLELGDSALYFCASSRYAGGTNYGYTFGSGTRLTVV.

The count of this clone is one. This rearrangement joins TRBV6-5 to TRBJ2-3; 8 bases agree with TRBD1. CDR1 and CDR2 from the germline V gene are MNHEY and SVGAGI. The CDR3 sequence is 15 residues long. Trimming cost V 6 bases and J 6 bases; bases outside gene matches: 11. Here the CDR3 DNA reads TGTGCCAGCAGCCCCGACAGGGGACCAGGGGATACGCAGTATTTT. Its translation is CASSPDRGPGDTQYF.

The chain couples TRBV19 to TRBJ1-6; TRBD1 aligns across 10 bases. CDR3 length equals 18 residues. Germline trimming cut 7 bases from V and 5 bases from J; bases unmatched to any gene: 14. Germline V gene lookup returns CDR1 LNHDA and CDR2 SQIVND (reference sequence). CDR3 region: CASKSRDRGGVDNSPLHF. CDR3 sequence (DNA): TGTGCCAGTAAATCAAGGGACAGGGGCGGGGTGGATAATTCACCCCTCCACTTT.

This sequence joins TRBV7-9 and TRBJ1-1, with a weak D call TRBD1 (6 bases). Germline values: CDR1 SEHNR, CDR2 FQNEAQ (reference sequence). With 3 bases removed from V and 7 bases from J, the gap between germline ends came to 12 bases. The length of the CDR3 is 13 residues. CDR3 sequence: CASSLVGTNEAFF. In DNA, the CDR3 is TGTGCCAGCAGCTTGGTAGGGACAAATGAAGCTTTCTTT.

The chain has TRBV7-9 and TRBJ1-4; D is uncertain. Germline CDR1 SEHNR, CDR2 FQNEAQ (reference sequence). This CDR3 comprises 12 residues. V dropped 5 bases and J dropped 8 bases, with 9 bases sitting between them. CDR3 region: CASSLVQEKLFF. The CDR3 DNA follows: TGTGCCAGCAGCCTAGTCCAAGAAAAACTGTTTTTT. The whole variable domain, filled in from reference TRBV7-9 and TRBJ1-4, reads DTGVSQNPRHKITKRGQNVTFRCDPISEHNRLYWYRQTLGQGPEFLTYFQNEAQLEKSRLLSDRFSAERPKGSFSTLEIQRTEQGDSAMYLCASSLVQEKLFFGSGTQLSVL.

The genes are TRBV7-2 and TRBJ2-7, with TRBD1 matching over 7 bases. Per the germline V gene, CDR1 is SGHTA and CDR2 is FQGNSA. V was clipped by 0 bases and J by 2 bases; unmatched bases: 1. The CDR3 covers 14 residues. The CDR3 coding sequence is TGTGCCAGCAGCTTAGCCGGGACAGCCTACGAGCAGTACTTC. This encodes CASSLAGTAYEQYF.

The chain uses TRBV7-9 and TRBJ2-7; TRBD1 matches 10 bases. This CDR3 comprises 14 residues. V shed 5 bases, J shed 6 bases, and the junction held 7 bases outside the gene matches. Germline CDR1 reads SEHNR; CDR2 reads FQNEAQ (reference sequence). The CDR3, as DNA: TGTGCCAGCAGCGTCGACAGGGGGCATTCCGAGCAGTACTTC. It yields the protein CASSVDRGHSEQYF.

The V gene is TRBV27, the J gene TRBJ2-5, with D possibly TRBD1 on 5 matching bases. This CDR3 has 16 residues. The germline V gene has CDR1 MNHEY and CDR2 SMNVEV (reference sequence). The V end lost 6 bases, the J end lost 3 bases, and 20 bases lay between the germline ends. Here the CDR3 DNA reads TGTGCCAGCAGGCGCGGTGGGGCCCAGGGCAAAGAGACCCAGTACTTC. Protein sequence: CASRRGGAQGKETQYF.

This chain connects TRBV7-9 to TRBJ2-3; possibly TRBD2 for D (6 bases). Germline-derived CDR1 and CDR2 are SEHNR and FQNEAQ (reference sequence). Trimming cost V 9 bases and J 2 bases, with 24 bases left between them. CDR3 size: 17 residues. DNA of the CDR3: TGTGCCAGTTTTGACCGCGTATCGCGGGACGACACAGATACGCAGTATTTT. This codes for CASFDRVSRDDTDTQYF.

CDR3 DNA sequence: TGTGCCAGCAGCCAAGAGTGGGGGGGTACGCAGTATTTT. Encoded protein: CASSQEWGGTQYF. The V call is TRBV7-2, the J call TRBJ2-3; 7 bases agree with TRBD2. V dropped 5 bases and J dropped 8; count of bases not matched to a gene: 7. The CDR3 totals 13 residues. Germline CDR1 SGHTA, CDR2 FQGNSA.

This sequence joins TRBV3-1 (or the pseudogene TRBV3-2) and TRBJ2-7; TRBD1 agrees at 7 bases. Germline trimming cut 3 bases from V and 0 bases from J; bases unmatched to any gene: 2. The germline gives CDR1 LGHDT, CDR2 YNNKEL (reference sequence). CDR3 size: 14 residues. Here the CDR3 reads CASSQGQNSYEQYF. As DNA, the CDR3 is TGTGCCAGCAGCCAGGGACAGAACTCCTACGAGCAGTACTTC.

The count of this clone is one. This chain links TRBV19 with TRBJ1-4; 8 nucleotides agree with TRBD1. Germline loops: CDR1 LNHDA, CDR2 SQIVND (reference sequence). This CDR3 contains 18 residues. The J segment lost 0 bases and the V segment lost 10 bases, leaving 16 bases of the junction unmatched. CDR3 residues: CATEPGQETVATNEKLFF. The CDR3 coding sequence is TGTGCCACTGAACCGGGACAGGAGACCGTTGCAACTAATGAAAAACTGTTTTTT.

This clone was seen more than once but under ten times. J is TRBJ1-3 and V is TRBV7-2, with a tentative D call TRBD1 (5 bases). The V and J ends lost 5 bases and 8 bases respectively, with 19 bases between them. The CDR3 is made up of 15 amino acids. The germline V gene encodes CDR1 SGHTA and CDR2 FQGNSA. CDR3: CASSPGGKPADTIYF. The DNA for the CDR3 is TGTGCCAGCAGCCCCGGGGGGAAACCAGCAGACACCATATATTTT.

V and J are TRBV2 and TRBJ2-7; the D gene is possibly TRBD2 (8 bases). Between the trimmed V and J ends, which lost 7 bases and 3 bases, there was a span of 16 bases. Per germline, CDR1 SNHLY and CDR2 FYNNEI. There are 14 residues in the CDR3. CDR3 loop: CASTRGGTDYEQYF. The CDR3 DNA reads as TGTGCCAGCACCCGGGGGGGGACAGACTACGAGCAGTACTTC.

The chain couples TRBV6-5 to TRBJ2-7; D not certain. From germline, CDR1 is MNHEY and CDR2 SVGAGI. CDR3 length: 14 residues. Trimming left V 8 bases short and J 1 base short, with 15 bases between. For the CDR3, the DNA is TGTGCCAGCTACGATGGGCACACATCCTACGAGCAGTACTTC. Encoded protein: CASYDGHTSYEQYF.

This clone occurred a few times. The chain carries TRBV2 and TRBJ2-7, with unresolved D. The V and J ends lost 3 bases and 2 bases respectively, with 11 bases between them. This CDR3 spans 14 amino acids. The germline V gene encodes CDR1 SNHLY and CDR2 FYNNEI. The CDR3 region is CASSDRLSTYEQYF. The CDR3 region has the DNA TGTGCCAGCAGTGATCGGTTATCCACCTACGAGCAGTACTTC.

The chain is built from TRBV4-1 and TRBJ1-5; tentative D call: TRBD1 (5 bases). This CDR3 spans 15 amino acids. Trimming pared 0 bases from V and 2 bases from J, leaving 8 bases between. Germline V gives CDR1 MGHRA, CDR2 YSYEKL. The CDR3 nucleotides read TGCGCCAGCAGCCAAGACAGGGTAGGCAATCAGCCCCAGCATTTT. Encoded protein: CASSQDRVGNQPQHF.

The chain combines TRBV19 with TRBJ1-1; D is unresolved. The CDR3 totals 14 residues. CDR1 is LNHDA, CDR2 SQIVND, per germline (reference sequence). Trimming removed 3 bases at V and 0 bases at J, with 8 bases between. The CDR3 nucleotides are TGTGCCAGTAGTATGAGTCGGTTGAACACTGAAGCTTTCTTT. This sequence encodes CASSMSRLNTEAFF. The complete variable domain, with remaining parts taken from reference TRBV19 and TRBJ1-1, reads DGGITQSPKYLFRKEGQNVTLSCEQNLNHDAMYWYRQDPGQGLRLIYYSQIVNDFQKGDIAEGYSVSREKKESFPLTVTSAQKNPTAFYLCASSMSRLNTEAFFGQGTRLTVV.

As DNA, the CDR3 is TGTGCCAGCAGACATCCAAGCGGACTGTCTTCCACCTTC. Its protein product is CASRHPSGLSSTF. J is TRBJ1-2 and V is TRBV6-5; D is uncertain. The CDR3 runs to 13 residues. Trimming removed 6 bases at V and 13 bases at J, with 21 bases between. In germline, CDR1 is MNHEY, CDR2 SVGAGI.